What follows are 2 T cell receptor beta chains derived from one specimen sequenced in a study of cytomegalovirus exposure and HLA in healthy donors. PCR used 60 Vbeta primers and 13 Jbeta primers. Assay: immunoSEQ multiplex PCR; the TCRdb copy retains only in-frame clones and omits some. The sample contains 160,000 or so clones, roughly 76% of which appear only once. Sequenced: PBMCs. The receptor set was obtained from a woman under 30 in good health and CMV-seropositive.

The genes are TRBV28 and TRBJ1-1, with D unclear. The ends were cut back, 7 bases at V and 1 base at J, with 13 bases in the middle. The germline CDR1 and CDR2 sequences are MDHEN and SYDVKM. This CDR3 has 14 amino acids. CDR3 nucleotides: TGTGCCAGCATTACTACGGGGAGGAACACTGAAGCTTTCTTT. Translation: CASITTGRNTEAFF.

The V gene is TRBV28, the J gene TRBJ2-3; the D gene is possibly TRBD1 (6 bases). Trimming stripped 7 bases from V and 14 bases from J, with 25 bases between. Per the germline V gene, CDR1 is MDHEN and CDR2 is SYDVKM. This CDR3 is built from 14 residues. The CDR3 sequence: CASTASINRVERYF. DNA of the CDR3: TGTGCCAGCACCGCATCGATAAACAGGGTTGAAAGGTATTTT.